The 27 T cell receptor beta chains below come from one sample, sequenced in a study of cytomegalovirus exposure and HLA in healthy donors. PCR used 60 Vbeta primers and 13 Jbeta primers. The protocol was immunoSEQ multiplex PCR, while the TCRdb copy is restricted to in-frame clones and leaves out a portion. The sample has some 110,000 clones, around three quarters seen once. Material: PBMCs. These receptors originate from a woman aged 55 to 70 in good health and CMV-seropositive.

This chain links TRBV7-6 with TRBJ1-2; possible D gene TRBD1, 6 bases. V dropped 5 bases and J dropped 7 bases, with 20 bases sitting between them. In germline, CDR1 is SGHVS, CDR2 FNYEAQ. The CDR3 contains 15 residues. CDR3 sequence (DNA): TGTGCCAGCAGCCCGGGGGGGGCGGATCCAGGTGGCTACACCTTC. Encoded protein: CASSPGGADPGGYTF.

The rearrangement links TRBV27 to TRBJ1-2; 8 bases agree with TRBD1. The V segment lost 4 bases and the J segment 7 bases; nucleotides outside the gene matches: 8. The germline V gene has CDR1 MNHEY and CDR2 SMNVEV (reference sequence). The CDR3 sequence is 14 residues long. The CDR3 reads CASSYHRGLGGYTF. As DNA, the CDR3 is TGTGCCAGCAGTTACCACAGGGGGTTAGGTGGCTACACCTTC.

This clone has more than one count but fewer than ten. The chain recombines TRBV18 with TRBJ1-2; 7 bases agree with TRBD1. Losses at the gene ends were 3 bases for V and 2 bases for J; bases not matched to a gene: 12. Germline assignment: CDR1 KGHSH and CDR2 LQKENI. This CDR3 has 17 amino acids. The CDR3 loop is CASSPMGQPNGNYGYTF. DNA for the CDR3: TGTGCCAGCTCACCCATGGGACAGCCAAACGGGAACTATGGCTACACCTTC.

The rearrangement links TRBV6-1 to TRBJ2-5; D ambiguous. The DNA end is a closer match to TRBJ2-7, so the J assignment may be wrong. CDR3 length: 14 residues. From germline, CDR1 is MNHNS and CDR2 SASEGT. The CDR3 region is CASSEAFPAYEQYF. In DNA, the CDR3 is TGTGCCAGCAGTGAAGCCTTCCCTGCCTACGAGCAGTACTTC.

This chain connects TRBV29-1 to TRBJ2-3; tentatively, D is TRBD2 (5 bases). CDR3 length: 13 amino acids. Germline assignment: CDR1 SQVTM and CDR2 ANQGSEA. The V and J ends lost 4 bases and 4 bases respectively, with 12 bases between them. The CDR3 here is CSVALASADTQYF. Written as DNA, the CDR3 is TGCAGCGTTGCGCTAGCCAGCGCAGATACGCAGTATTTT.

The rearrangement uses TRBV6-5 and TRBJ1-1, with D uncertain. The CDR3 length is 15 residues. Trimming left V 7 bases short and J 4 bases short, with 19 bases between. The germline CDR1 and CDR2 sequences are MNHEY and SVGAGI. CDR3 protein: CASTEGGYFRTEAFF. Here the CDR3 DNA reads TGTGCCAGCACCGAGGGAGGGTACTTTCGCACTGAAGCTTTCTTT.

This chain joins TRBV7-9 and TRBJ2-5, with 7 nucleotides matching TRBD1. This CDR3 has 14 amino acids. With V trimmed by 5 bases and J by 9 bases, 12 bases remained unmatched. Germline CDR1 SEHNR, CDR2 FQNEAQ (reference sequence). CDR3 protein: CASSEYGTDTAQYF. CDR3 sequence (DNA): TGTGCCAGCAGCGAATACGGGACAGACACGGCCCAGTACTTC.

This clone was counted between two and nine times. The rearrangement uses TRBV4-3 and TRBJ1-2, with 8 bases aligning to TRBD1. The germline V gene encodes CDR1 LGHNA and CDR2 YSLEER. The CDR3 extends over 14 amino acids. After removal of 1 base from V and 8 bases from J, the junction contained 6 bases not matched to a gene. CDR3 DNA: TGCGCCAGCAGCCAAGGAGCAGGGGGCCGGGGCTACACCTTC. Amino acid sequence: CASSQGAGGRGYTF.

The genes are TRBV7-2 and TRBJ2-1, with TRBD2 as a possible D gene (5 bases). The CDR3 has 15 residues. Germline lookup yields CDR1 SGHTA and CDR2 FQGNSA. V was cut by 3 bases and J by 4 bases, with 13 bases left in between. Written as DNA, the CDR3 is TGTGCCAGCAGCTTTGTGTGGACTGGATACAATGAGCAGTTCTTC. Translating gives CASSFVWTGYNEQFF.

The V and J genes are TRBV7-2 and TRBJ1-5; D gene uncertain. Trimming left V 1 base short and J 4 bases short, with 8 bases between. In germline, CDR1 is SGHTA, CDR2 FQGNSA. The CDR3 contains 14 residues. For the CDR3, the DNA is TGTGCCAGCAGCTTAGATTTGAGGAATCAGCCCCAGCATTTT. It yields the protein CASSLDLRNQPQHF.

V and J are TRBV19 and TRBJ1-1, with TRBD1 matching over 8 bases. The CDR3 runs 16 residues. After removal of 6 bases from V and 1 base from J, the junction contained 10 bases not matched to a gene. Germline assignment: CDR1 LNHDA and CDR2 SQIVND (reference sequence). CDR3 nucleotides: TGTGCCAGTAGCACGACCTCCGGGACAGGGAACACTGAAGCTTTCTTT. Translated, it gives CASSTTSGTGNTEAFF.

The chain couples TRBV19 to TRBJ2-6, with D hard to call. This CDR3 has 15 amino acids. The V end lost 6 bases, the J end lost 0 bases, and 9 bases lay between the germline ends. Per the germline V gene, CDR1 is LNHDA and CDR2 is SQIVND (reference sequence). As DNA, the CDR3 is TGTGCCAGTAGACCAGAGCGCTCTGGGGCCAACGTCCTGACTTTC. It translates to CASRPERSGANVLTF.

J is TRBJ2-3 and V is TRBV7-2, with 12 bases aligning to TRBD2. V shed 5 bases and J 9 bases; nucleotides not matched to a gene: 9. The germline gives CDR1 SGHTA, CDR2 FQGNSA. The CDR3 length is 15 residues. The CDR3 DNA reads as TGTGCCAGCAGCATCACTAGCGGGGGGCCGGGGACGCAGTATTTT. Amino acid sequence: CASSITSGGPGTQYF.

To note about this clone: The sample has other DNA sequences that encode this CDR3 too. V is TRBV6-5 and J is TRBJ1-1; no clear D gene. The V gene's germline CDR1 is MNHEY and CDR2 SVGAGI. The V end was cut by 5 bases, the J end by 1 base, with 8 bases between. The CDR3 is 13 residues long. The CDR3 is CASSRTANTEAFF. The CDR3 coding sequence is TGTGCCAGCAGTCGGACTGCGAACACTGAAGCTTTCTTT.

The rearrangement joins TRBV30 to TRBJ1-2; D gene unclear. CDR3 length: 11 amino acids. Germline CDR1 reads GTSNPN; CDR2 reads SVGIG (reference sequence). V dropped 4 bases and J dropped 0 bases, with 3 bases sitting between them. The CDR3 reads CAWTSNYGYTF. The DNA for the CDR3 is TGTGCCTGGACGTCTAACTATGGCTACACCTTC.

The J gene is TRBJ1-2, the V gene TRBV19; D possibly corresponds to TRBD1 (5 bases). This CDR3 is built from 15 residues. V lost 1 base and J 5 bases, leaving 14 bases between the germline ends. Looked up from germline, CDR1 is LNHDA and CDR2 is SQIVND (reference sequence). CDR3 in amino acids: CASSIAVGEPYGYTF. CDR3 sequence (DNA): TGTGCCAGTAGTATAGCAGTAGGGGAACCTTATGGCTACACCTTC.

A few counts support this clone. The genes are TRBV27 and TRBJ1-4; 7 bases are a match to TRBD1. The CDR3 has 16 residues. V was pared by 3 bases and J by 7 bases, with 11 bases of the junction left unmatched. CDR1 is MNHEY, CDR2 SMNVEV, per germline (reference sequence). For the CDR3, the DNA is TGTGCCAGCAGTTTCGGGGCAGGGGGAGAGATTGAAAAACTGTTTTTT. Its translation: CASSFGAGGEIEKLFF.

The CDR3 DNA reads TGCAGCGTTGAATCCCGACAGGGTGTAAACTATGGCTACACCTTC. Translation: CSVESRQGVNYGYTF. The chain carries TRBV29-1 and TRBJ1-2, with TRBD1 matching over 7 bases. The V and J ends lost 2 bases and 2 bases, in that order; junction bases with no gene match: 8. This CDR3 contains 15 residues. Germline V CDR1 and CDR2: SQVTM, ANQGSEA.

The sample holds a few counts of this clone. The V gene is TRBV6-5, the J gene TRBJ1-2, with 8 bases matching TRBD1. Germline V lookup: CDR1 MNHEY, CDR2 SVGAGI. The CDR3 extends over 14 amino acids. V shed 8 bases and J 3 bases; nucleotides not matched to a gene: 8. CDR3 in DNA: TGTGCCAGCCGTTCCCAGGGGGCTGACTATGGCTACACCTTC. Translation gives CASRSQGADYGYTF.

The chain links TRBV11-2 to TRBJ2-1, with TRBD2 matching over 12 bases. This CDR3 has 17 amino acids. V was clipped by 5 bases and J by 0 bases; unmatched bases: 5. The germline gives CDR1 SGHAT, CDR2 FQNNGV. The CDR3 reads CASSPWTSGTSYNEQFF. The DNA of the CDR3 is TGTGCCAGCAGCCCCTGGACTAGCGGGACCTCCTACAATGAGCAGTTCTTC. The entire variable domain, with the rest obtained from reference TRBV11-2 and TRBJ2-1, is as follows: EAGVAQSPRYKIIEKRQSVAFWCNPISGHATLYWYQQILGQGPKLLIQFQNNGVVDDSQLPKDRFSAERLKGVDSTLKIQPAKLEDSAVYLCASSPWTSGTSYNEQFFGPGTRLTVL.

The genes are TRBV9 and TRBJ2-1; weak D call: TRBD2 (5 bases). The CDR3 has 12 amino acids. With 4 bases removed from V and 9 bases from J, the gap between germline ends came to 11 bases. Per germline, CDR1 SGDLS and CDR2 YYNGEE. The CDR3 is CASSILGGEQFF. The CDR3 bases are TGTGCCAGCAGCATACTAGGAGGTGAGCAGTTCTTC.

This clone was observed a handful of times. The rearrangement joins TRBV4-3 to TRBJ1-1, with 9 bases that match TRBD1. V trimming: 4 bases; J trimming: 3 bases; junction bases outside the gene matches: 9. Per the germline V gene, CDR1 is LGHNA and CDR2 is YSLEER. CDR3 length: 16 residues. This CDR3 is CASSPGQGRRHTEAFF. CDR3 DNA sequence: TGCGCCAGCAGCCCCGGACAGGGGAGAAGGCACACTGAAGCTTTCTTT.

This sequence joins TRBV19 and TRBJ1-2; no firm D call. The CDR3 has 14 residues. The germline V and J ends were trimmed by 6 bases and 4 bases, with 15 bases remaining between them. Germline V gene sequence: CDR1 LNHDA, CDR2 SQIVND (reference sequence). The CDR3 protein is CASREGRTTYGYTF. The DNA for the CDR3 is TGTGCCAGTAGGGAGGGCCGTACGACCTATGGCTACACCTTC.

The chain joins TRBV7-3 to TRBJ1-2, with TRBD1 identical over 8 bases. CDR1 is SGHTA, CDR2 FQGTGA, per germline. With 5 bases clipped from V and 5 bases from J, the junction kept 10 bases outside the gene matches. The CDR3 length is 15 residues. CDR3: CASSPSGTGSYGYTF. DNA for the CDR3: TGTGCCAGCAGCCCCTCCGGGACAGGATCTTATGGCTACACCTTC.

V is TRBV7-3 and J is TRBJ2-2, with D maybe TRBD2 (5 bases). The CDR3 consists of 15 residues. Between the trimmed V and J ends, which lost 5 bases and 6 bases, there was a span of 16 bases. The germline CDR1 and CDR2 sequences are SGHTA and FQGTGA. DNA of the CDR3: TGTGCCAGCAGCCCCCGGGATTGGGCCGCCGGGGAGCTGTTTTTT. Translated, it gives CASSPRDWAAGELFF.

There are a few counts of this clone. The genes are TRBV6-5 and TRBJ2-7; TRBD2 is a possible D gene (6 bases). The V end was cut by 2 bases, the J end by 0 bases, with 11 bases between. The CDR3 covers 15 residues. Germline V CDR1 and CDR2: MNHEY, SVGAGI. The CDR3 here is CASSYDSGSSYEQYF. As DNA, the CDR3 is TGTGCCAGCAGTTACGATAGCGGAAGCTCCTACGAGCAGTACTTC.

This rearrangement joins TRBV30 to TRBJ2-2; maybe TRBD2 (5 bases). This CDR3 region has 13 residues. The ends were cut back, 3 bases at V and 5 bases at J, with 10 bases in the middle. Germline CDR1 is GTSNPN and CDR2 is SVGIG (reference sequence). CDR3 protein: CAWSRTATGELFF. The CDR3 DNA reads TGTGCCTGGAGCAGGACTGCAACCGGGGAGCTGTTTTTT. Looking up the rest from reference TRBV30 and TRBJ2-2 gives the full variable domain: SQTIHQWPATLVQPVGSPLSLECTVEGTSNPNLYWYRQAAGRGLQLLFYSVGIGQISSEVPQNLSASRPQDRQFILSSKKLLLSDSGFYLCAWSRTATGELFFGEGSRLTVL.